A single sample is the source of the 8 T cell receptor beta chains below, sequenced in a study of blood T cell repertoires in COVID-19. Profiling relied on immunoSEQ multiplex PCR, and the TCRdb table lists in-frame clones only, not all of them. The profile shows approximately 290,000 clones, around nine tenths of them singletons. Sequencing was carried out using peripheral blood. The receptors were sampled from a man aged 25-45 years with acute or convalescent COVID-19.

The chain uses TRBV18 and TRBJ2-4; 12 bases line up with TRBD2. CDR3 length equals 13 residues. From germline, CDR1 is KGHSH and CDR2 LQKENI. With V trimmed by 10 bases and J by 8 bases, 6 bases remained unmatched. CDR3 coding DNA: TGTGCCACTCGACTAGCGGGAGTGGACATTCAGTACTTC. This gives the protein CATRLAGVDIQYF.

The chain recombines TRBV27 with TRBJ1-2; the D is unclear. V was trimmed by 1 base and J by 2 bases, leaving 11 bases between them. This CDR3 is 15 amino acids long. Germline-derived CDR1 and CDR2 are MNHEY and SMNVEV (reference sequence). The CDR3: CASSLYRGWNYGYTF. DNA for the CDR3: TGTGCCAGCAGTTTATACCGGGGTTGGAACTATGGCTACACCTTC.

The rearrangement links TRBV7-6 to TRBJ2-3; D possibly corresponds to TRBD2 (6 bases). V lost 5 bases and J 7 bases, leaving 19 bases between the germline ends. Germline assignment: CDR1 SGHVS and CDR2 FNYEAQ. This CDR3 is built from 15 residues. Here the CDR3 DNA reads TGTGCCAGCAGCCCGGAAAGCGGGTTCGAGAATACGCAGTATTTT. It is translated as CASSPESGFENTQYF.

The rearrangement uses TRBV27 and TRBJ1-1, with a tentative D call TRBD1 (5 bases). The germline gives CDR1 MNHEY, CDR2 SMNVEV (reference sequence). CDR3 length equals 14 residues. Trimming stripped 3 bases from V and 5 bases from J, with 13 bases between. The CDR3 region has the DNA TGTGCCAGCAGTTTGGTGTTGGGGGGAACTGAAGCTTTCTTT. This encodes CASSLVLGGTEAFF.

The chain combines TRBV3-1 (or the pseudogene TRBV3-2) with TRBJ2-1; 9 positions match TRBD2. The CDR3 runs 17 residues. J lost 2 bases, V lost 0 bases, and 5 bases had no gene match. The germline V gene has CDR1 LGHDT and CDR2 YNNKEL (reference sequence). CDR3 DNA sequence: TGTGCCAGCAGCCAAGATAAGAGACTAGCGGCCTACAATGAGCAGTTCTTC. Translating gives CASSQDKRLAAYNEQFF.

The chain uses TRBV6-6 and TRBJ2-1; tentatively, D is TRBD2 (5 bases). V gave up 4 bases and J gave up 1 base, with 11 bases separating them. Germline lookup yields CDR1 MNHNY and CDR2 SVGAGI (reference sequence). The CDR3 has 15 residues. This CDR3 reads CASSSRGLSYNEQFF. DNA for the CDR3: TGTGCCAGCAGTTCACGGGGATTGTCCTACAATGAGCAGTTCTTC.

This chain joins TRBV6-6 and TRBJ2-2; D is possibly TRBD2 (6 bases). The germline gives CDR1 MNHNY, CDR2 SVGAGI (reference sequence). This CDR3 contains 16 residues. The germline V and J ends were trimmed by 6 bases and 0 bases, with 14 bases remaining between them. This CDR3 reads CASSRLGGTNTGELFF. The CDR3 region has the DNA TGTGCCAGCAGCCGTCTGGGGGGTACGAACACCGGGGAGCTGTTTTTT.

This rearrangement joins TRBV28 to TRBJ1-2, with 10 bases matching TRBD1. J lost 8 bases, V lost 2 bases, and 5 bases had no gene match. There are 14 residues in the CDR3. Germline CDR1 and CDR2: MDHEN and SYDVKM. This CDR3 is CASSLRQGAGGYTF. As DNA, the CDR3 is TGTGCCAGCAGTTTAAGACAGGGGGCGGGAGGCTACACCTTC.